Sequencing of this TCR beta chain was carried out in a study of sequential checkpoint blockade in melanoma. Looking at the study overall: First-line arms were nivolumab then ipilimumab, or the reverse, randomized 1:1. Each arm's sequence ended with maintenance nivolumab.

Treatment reported: randomized to nivolumab then ipilimumab (arm A) or the reverse (arm B). From thawed PBMCs, live CD3+CD8+ cells negative for CD19 and CD56 were sorted. The germline V gene has CDR1 MNHNS and CDR2 SASEGT. The CDR3 extends over 16 amino acids. The V end was cut by 4 bases, the J end by 0 bases, with 16 bases between. Measured with immunoSEQ multiplex PCR; TCRdb has only the in-frame clones, and not every one. The sample includes about 27,000 clones, 60% to 80% seen only once; the top ten take about 14%. The sequences come from CD8+ T cells sorted from blood (inferred from file names), collected from a patient given nivolumab and ipilimumab in sequence. This TCR derives from a human donor with melanoma. V and J are TRBV6-1 and TRBJ2-7; a weak D match, TRBD2 (6 bases). CDR3 coding DNA: TGTGCCAGCAGTGCCCCTTCGGGACTCCGCTCCTACGAGCAGTACTTC. Amino acid sequence: CASSAPSGLRSYEQYF.